This TCR beta chain was sequenced in a study of T cell changes during pregnancy in multiple sclerosis. V lost 1 base and J lost 3; bases outside the gene matches: 10. The CDR3 consists of 16 residues. CDR1 is SGHRS, CDR2 YFSETQ, per germline. TCRdb's copy holds only in-frame clones and misses some; the assay was immunoSEQ multiplex PCR. This sample yields 65,000 to 80,000 clones, of which 90% are seen a single time; roughly 1.5% belongs to the top ten. The V gene is TRBV5-1, the J gene TRBJ2-7; TRBD1 matches 7 bases. The sequencing here drew on peripheral blood, taken in the third trimester of pregnancy. The source of this sequence is a female donor with multiple sclerosis, enrolled in a pregnancy study. As DNA, the CDR3 is TGCGCCAGCAGCTTGAGGTCAGGGGGACCCTTCTACGAGCAGTACTTC. This gives the protein CASSLRSGGPFYEQYF.